A single sample is the source of the 20 T cell receptor beta chains below, sequenced in a study of tumor-infiltrating lymphocytes in primary liver carcinoma. Constant-region priming of about 0.5 ug total RNA yielded TCR beta cDNA. Three nested multiplex PCR rounds of slightly modified ARM-PCR generated TCR beta libraries. Amplification in the first two PCR rounds was performed using TRBV1-TRBV30 forward primers and a C-beta reverse primer for around 11 cycles each. TCRdb re-analysed the multiplex PCR reads in MiXCR, keeping a single row per CDR3 protein. The table includes approximately 300,000 distinct CDR3 sequences, approximately 65% detected once. Alongside blood RNA obtained from unsorted whole blood, germline DNA was also extracted. Sequenced: peripheral blood. The receptor source for this set is a man between 40 and 49 years old with primary liver carcinoma and hepatitis B virus infection.

Details on this clonotype: A single base separates this from a much larger clone, so it may be a read error. This chain joins TRBV12-3 or TRBV12-4 and TRBJ2-6; no clear D. V lost 6 bases to trimming and J lost 5 bases, with 14 bases between them. CDR3 length equals 15 residues. CDR3 in DNA: TGTGCCAGCAGGCTCGAAGGGTCCAGGGCCAACGTCCTGACTTTC. Its protein is CASRLEGSRANVLTF.

The gene calls are TRBV2 and TRBJ2-5, with TRBD2 identical over 13 bases. Germline values: CDR1 SNHLY, CDR2 FYNNEI. This CDR3 is built from 17 residues. V lost 6 bases and J lost 5; bases outside the gene matches: 12. CDR3 DNA sequence: TGTGCCAGCAGCGAGAGGACTAGCGGGGGAGAGAGGGAGACCCAGTACTTC. As protein: CASSERTSGGERETQYF.

The chain links TRBV11-2 to TRBJ2-3, with D maybe TRBD2 (6 bases). CDR1 is SGHAT and CDR2 is FQNNGV in the germline V gene. The V end was cut by 2 bases, the J end by 14 bases, with 26 bases between. CDR3 length: 16 amino acids. The DNA of the CDR3 is TGTGCCAGCAGCTTATCGACGGGAGTCCGCACAGATGCGCGGTATTTT. This gives the protein CASSLSTGVRTDARYF.

On this clonotype: Given a much more abundant clone one base away, this may be a read error. This sequence joins TRBV6-6 and TRBJ2-3; D gene uncertain. The germline V gene encodes CDR1 MNHNY and CDR2 SVGAGI (reference sequence). Trimming removed 10 bases from V and 0 bases from J, with 11 bases in between. There are 13 residues in the CDR3. The chain's CDR3 is CATSGPSTDTQYF. The DNA for the CDR3 is TGTGCCACCTCCGGGCCTAGCACAGATACGCAGTATTTT.

This clonotype was found once. With a much larger clone just one base away, this may be a read error. The rearrangement joins TRBV30 to TRBJ2-1, with TRBD1 as a possible D gene (6 bases). Germline V gives CDR1 GTSNPN, CDR2 SVGIG (reference sequence). The V end was cut by 1 base, the J end by 7 bases, with 11 bases between. CDR3 length: 13 residues. The CDR3 DNA follows: TGTGCCTGGAGTGGGGCAGGGGTGAATGAGCAGTTCTTC. Protein product: CAWSGAGVNEQFF. The variable domain in full, completed from reference TRBV30 and TRBJ2-1, reads SQTIHQWPATLVQPVGSPLSLECTVEGTSNPNLYWYRQAAGRGLQLLFYSVGIGQISSEVPQNLSASRPQDRQFILSSKKLLLSDSGFYLCAWSGAGVNEQFFGPGTRLTVL.

Points on this clonotype: A read error may explain this, as a much larger clone is one base away. A read error is likely, as this CDR3 ends without the conserved phenylalanine or tryptophan. The chain recombines TRBV29-1 with TRBJ2-1, with a tentative D call TRBD2 (6 bases). There are 15 residues in the CDR3. Germline assignment: CDR1 SQVTM and CDR2 ANQGSEA. Trimming left V 3 bases short and J 2 bases short, with 14 bases between. The CDR3 DNA follows: TGCAGCGTTGATAGTGCGGGAAGGACCTACAATGAGCAGTTCGTC. Protein sequence: CSVDSAGRTYNEQFV.

This clonotype is a singleton in its sample. The chain links TRBV5-1 to TRBJ1-4; TRBD1 agrees at 8 bases. The germline CDR1 and CDR2 sequences are SGHRS and YFSETQ. Losses at the gene ends were 3 bases for V and 6 bases for J; bases not matched to a gene: 10. This CDR3 region has 16 residues. The CDR3 protein is CASSSWGTGYDEKLFF. The CDR3 region has the DNA TGCGCCAGCAGCTCTTGGGGGACAGGATACGATGAAAAACTGTTTTTT.

CDR3 DNA: TGTGCCAGCAGGCCCCCGGGACAGGGAGGTTCACCCCTCCACTTT. This translates into CASRPPGQGGSPLHF. The chain joins TRBV5-4 to TRBJ1-6; 9 bases align to TRBD1. The CDR3 runs to 15 residues. V shed 5 bases, J shed 9 bases, and the junction held 9 bases outside the gene matches. Germline lookup yields CDR1 SGHNT and CDR2 YYREEE (reference sequence).

On this clonotype itself: Compared with germline, one end of the junction differs, possibly owing to a read error. The V call is TRBV6-1, the J call TRBJ2-1; the match to TRBD2 covers 8 bases. Germline V gives CDR1 MNHNS, CDR2 SASEGT. The CDR3 runs 15 residues. The DNA of the CDR3 is TGTGACAGCACCAGCCTGAGGCGGGGGGACAATGAACAGTTCTTC. Translated, it gives CDSTSLRRGDNEQFF.

The DNA for the CDR3 is TGTGCCAGCAGCTTAGGCCTTGGCACCGAAACTTTCTTT. This codes for CASSLGLGTETFF. The chain has TRBV11-2 and TRBJ1-1; D is unclear. Trimming pared 1 base from V and 12 bases from J, leaving 15 bases between. This CDR3 is built from 13 residues. Germline lookup yields CDR1 SGHAT and CDR2 FQNNGV.

Remarks on this clonotype: A much bigger clone sits one base away, suggesting this may be a read error. The chain combines TRBV6-6 with TRBJ2-5; tentatively, D is TRBD1 or TRBD2 (5 bases each). In germline, CDR1 is MNHNY, CDR2 SVGAGI (reference sequence). The CDR3 spans 14 residues. DNA of the CDR3: TGTGCCAGCAGTTACCCAGGGACGGAGGAGACCCAGCACTTC. It encodes CASSYPGTEETQHF.

With regard to this clonotype: It may be a read error: a sequence one base away is much more abundant. The chain employs TRBV6-2 or TRBV6-3 and TRBJ2-1, with 11 positions matching TRBD2. The ends lost 7 bases at V and 11 bases at J; junction bases unmatched: 7. This CDR3 is built from 13 residues. CDR1 and CDR2 (germline): MNHEY, SVGEGT. The CDR3 spells CASKASGRNKQFF. The CDR3 coding sequence is TGTGCCAGCAAAGCTAGCGGGAGGAATAAGCAGTTCTTC.

Worth noting for this clonotype: In this CDR3 the conserved last residue, phenylalanine or tryptophan, is missing, so a read error is likely. V is TRBV12-5 and J is TRBJ2-1; maybe TRBD1 (6 bases). Trimming cost V 5 bases and J 1 base, with 9 bases left between them. The length of the CDR3 is 14 residues. Looked up from germline, CDR1 is LGHNT and CDR2 is FRNRAP. The CDR3 bases are TGTGCTAGTGGTACAGGGTTGTCCTACAATGAGCAGTTCTCC. It is translated as CASGTGLSYNEQFS.

About this clonotype itself: One end of the junction varies from germline; a read error may be responsible. J is TRBJ2-3 and V is TRBV6-1; TRBD1 or TRBD2 may be the D gene (5 bases each). There are 14 residues in the CDR3. CDR1 and CDR2 from the germline V gene are MNHNS and SASEGT. In DNA, the CDR3 is TGTGCCAGCAGTGAACGGGATAGCACAGGTACGCAGTATTTT. Encoded protein: CASSERDSTGTQYF.

Notes on this clonotype: Its ends do not fully match the called genes, so a read error is possible. CDR3 region: CVSSFSGLRGVTQYF. CDR3 nucleotide sequence: TGTGTCAGCAGCTTCAGCGGGTTAAGGGGAGTTACGCAGTATTTT. The chain recombines TRBV7-9 with TRBJ2-3, with D maybe TRBD2 (6 bases). The CDR3 has 15 amino acids. CDR1 is SEHNR and CDR2 is FQNEAQ in the germline V gene (reference sequence).

Points on this clonotype: At one end, the junction sequence differs from germline, possibly due to a read error. The rearrangement uses TRBV29-1 and TRBJ2-6; TRBD2 might be the D (5 bases). The CDR3 has 21 amino acids. Germline CDR1 reads SQVTM; CDR2 reads ANQGSEA. The CDR3 spells CSVGNPGLQVIRGSEANVLTF. The CDR3 DNA is TGCAGCGTTGGAAACCCCGGACTCCAAGTTATCCGCGGGTCTGAGGCCAACGTCCTGACTTTC. The variable domain in full, with the rest retrieved from reference TRBV29-1 and TRBJ2-6, is SAVISQKPSRDICQRGTSLTIQCQVDSQVTMMFWYRQQPGQSLTLIATANQGSEATYESGFVIDKFPISRPNLTFSTLTVSNMSPEDSSIYLCSVGNPGLQVIRGSEANVLTFGAGSRLTVL.

Only one count was recorded for this clonotype. A read error may explain this, as a much larger clone is one base away. V usage is TRBV11-2 and J usage is TRBJ2-3; D assignment may be TRBD1 or TRBD2 (5 bases each). V lost 5 bases, J lost 2 bases, and 11 bases lay in between. The CDR3 totals 14 residues. Germline lookup yields CDR1 SGHAT and CDR2 FQNNGV. In DNA form, the CDR3 reads TGTGCCAGCAGCCGGGGCTCTGACACAGATACGCAGTATTTT. Translating gives CASSRGSDTDTQYF. Combining the CDR3 with reference TRBV11-2 and TRBJ2-3 gives the whole variable domain EAGVAQSPRYKIIEKRQSVAFWCNPISGHATLYWYQQILGQGPKLLIQFQNNGVVDDSQLPKDRFSAERLKGVDSTLKIQPAKLEDSAVYLCASSRGSDTDTQYFGPGTRLTVL.

Only a few counts were recorded for this clonotype. The rearrangement joins TRBV28 to TRBJ1-1; D remains unclear. V was cut by 6 bases and J by 0 bases, with 5 bases left in between. CDR3 length: 12 amino acids. Germline loops: CDR1 MDHEN, CDR2 SYDVKM. The CDR3 protein is CASRELNTEAFF. The CDR3 DNA reads as TGTGCCAGCAGAGAATTGAACACTGAAGCTTTCTTT.

V is TRBV7-9 and J is TRBJ2-1; D gene unclear. Trimming left V 4 bases short and J 9 bases short, with 19 bases between. This CDR3 is built from 15 residues. The germline V gene encodes CDR1 SEHNR and CDR2 FQNEAQ (reference sequence). The DNA of the CDR3 is TGTGCCAGCAGCTCTACTGTGGGCCTCCCTGTTGAGCAGTTCTTC. Translation: CASSSTVGLPVEQFF.

Regarding this clonotype: A read error may explain this, as a much larger clone is one base away. The V gene is TRBV12-3 or TRBV12-4, the J gene TRBJ1-5; D is unclear. The CDR3 has 14 residues. CDR3 region: CASSLGDSNQSQHF. CDR3 sequence (DNA): TGTGCCAGCAGTTTAGGGGATAGCAATCAGTCCCAGCATTTT.